The 10 T cell receptor beta chains in this list originate from one sample, sequenced in a study of blood T cell repertoires in COVID-19. The method was immunoSEQ multiplex PCR; TCRdb's version includes in-frame clones alone and lacks a portion of them. The sample has around 370,000 clones; about nine tenths are singletons. Material for sequencing was peripheral blood. The receptors were sampled from a woman aged 70 to 79 with COVID-19, enrolled during active disease.

The J gene is TRBJ1-1, the V gene TRBV12-5; a possible D gene is TRBD1 (5 bases). With 1 base removed from V and 4 bases from J, the gap between germline ends came to 10 bases. Germline V gene sequence: CDR1 LGHNT, CDR2 FRNRAP. The CDR3 sequence is 14 residues long. The CDR3 DNA reads TGTGCTAGTGGTTTGGCATCGGGGGGCACTGAAGCTTTCTTT. Amino acids: CASGLASGGTEAFF.

The gene calls are TRBV2 and TRBJ1-1, with D perhaps matching TRBD1 (5 bases). Deletions cut 2 bases from V and 6 bases from J, with 13 bases between. This CDR3 has 14 residues. Germline V gene data show CDR1 as SNHLY and CDR2 as FYNNEI. CDR3 loop: CASSESPQDAEAFF. The CDR3 nucleotides read TGTGCCAGCAGTGAATCCCCACAGGACGCTGAAGCTTTCTTT.

The rearrangement joins TRBV20-1 to TRBJ2-1; D gene unclear. This CDR3 has 12 residues. V lost 3 bases to trimming and J lost 5 bases, with 8 bases between them. The germline CDR1 and CDR2 sequences are DFQATT and SNEGSKA (reference sequence). CDR3 bases: TGCAGTGCTAGTCGCGGTGACAATGAGCAGTTCTTC. It translates to CSASRGDNEQFF.

The V gene is TRBV9, the J gene TRBJ2-3, with 8 bases matching TRBD2. CDR3 length: 20 amino acids. J gave up 3 bases and V 3 bases, and 21 bases lay outside the gene matches. Germline loops: CDR1 SGDLS, CDR2 YYNGEE. In DNA, the CDR3 is TGTGCCAGCAGCGCGCCTTTGATCGCGGGGGGTGATTCGTGGACAGATACGCAGTATTTT. Translating it yields CASSAPLIAGGDSWTDTQYF.

The V call is TRBV14, the J call TRBJ1-2, with TRBD1 matching over 8 bases. V lost 3 bases and J lost 7; bases outside the gene matches: 7. CDR3 length: 14 residues. Germline loops: CDR1 SGHDN, CDR2 FVKESK. The CDR3 DNA is TGTGCCAGCAGCCACAGGGACAGGACCGGTGGCTACACCTTC. It translates to CASSHRDRTGGYTF.

This clone was seen more than once but under ten times. V gene TRBV3-1 (or the pseudogene TRBV3-2) combines with J gene TRBJ2-1; tentative D call: TRBD2 (7 bases). Between the trimmed V and J ends, which lost 4 bases and 8 bases, there was a span of 15 bases. This CDR3 is 14 amino acids long. Germline V lookup: CDR1 LGHDT, CDR2 YNNKEL (reference sequence). CDR3 residues: CASSLIVGGHEQFF. CDR3 sequence (DNA): TGTGCCAGCAGCCTAATAGTGGGGGGGCATGAGCAGTTCTTC.

The chain is built from TRBV5-1 and TRBJ1-6; possibly TRBD1 for D (5 bases). V gave up 1 base and J gave up 7 bases, with 12 bases separating them. CDR1 and CDR2 from the germline V gene are SGHRS and YFSETQ. The CDR3 is made up of 15 amino acids. The CDR3 sequence: CASSLFLTENSPLHF. The CDR3 DNA reads TGCGCCAGCAGCTTGTTTTTGACAGAGAATTCACCCCTCCACTTT.

This chain connects TRBV27 to TRBJ2-1, with 9 bases that match TRBD2. Germline V lookup: CDR1 MNHEY, CDR2 SMNVEV (reference sequence). Trimming took 6 bases from V and 1 from J; bases not matched to a gene: 13. The CDR3 contains 18 residues. DNA of the CDR3: TGTGCCAGCAGGTCCCCGTTGCGGGGGGGTATATCCTACAATGAGCAGTTCTTC. As protein: CASRSPLRGGISYNEQFF.

The genes are TRBV30 and TRBJ2-7; D ambiguous. Germline CDR1 GTSNPN, CDR2 SVGIG (reference sequence). The V end lost 2 bases, the J end lost 2 bases, and 7 bases lay between the germline ends. This CDR3 is 12 amino acids long. CDR3 in DNA: TGTGCCTGGAGTTTTTACACCTACGAGCAGTACTTC. Translation: CAWSFYTYEQYF.

The chain recombines TRBV30 with TRBJ1-1; D call uncertain. This CDR3 region has 10 residues. Trimming removed 2 bases at V and 8 bases at J, with 6 bases between. Germline lookup yields CDR1 GTSNPN and CDR2 SVGIG (reference sequence). The CDR3 DNA is TGTGCCTGGAGTCGAGGCGAAGCTTTCTTT. This gives the protein CAWSRGEAFF.